The clone carrying this T cell receptor beta chain has only a few counts. Its antigen is as yet unknown. The CDR3 is made up of 14 amino acids. V shed 2 bases, J shed 8 bases, and the junction held 8 bases outside the gene matches. This record belongs to a study of CD8 T cells in ankylosing spondylitis. General study results and limits: From matched ankylosing spondylitis synovial fluid, disease-linked clones were reportedly recovered at significantly enriched levels. There was a TCR beta motif, made of fewer than 10 highly homologous variants, that appeared characteristic of ankylosing spondylitis blood. Disease-linked clones displayed a CD8+ phenotype and appeared relatively rarely in peripheral blood.

TCRdb redid the calling of the 5' RACE reads with MiXCR, one entry per CDR3 protein. The profile shows under 850,000 distinct CDR3 sequences, under 20% of them singletons. The chain couples TRBV12-3 or TRBV12-4 to TRBJ1-2; TRBD1 agrees at 7 bases. The sequence came from a male donor with ankylosing spondylitis. Sequenced input: blood, either unsorted or a sorted T cell fraction (not recorded which). The CDR3 loop reads CASSLTTQGGGYTF. In DNA form, the CDR3 reads TGTGCCAGCAGTTTAACAACTCAGGGGGGGGGCTACACCTTC.